The present T cell receptor (beta chain) was sequenced within a study of molecular identifiers for immune sequencing clone quantification. About the study: Across replicate runs, RNA obtained from approximately 20,000 or 100,000 naive CD8 cells was divided into five, with four undergoing sequencing.

In its sample, this clonotype was seen a few times. V gave up 2 bases and J gave up 5 bases; unmatched junction bases: 4. The CDR3 is made up of 14 amino acids. CD8+CD4-CCR7+CD45RA+ cells were sorted as naive CD8 T cells. Previously described methods and listed TCR primers were employed for the bulk TCR libraries. One entry per CDR3 protein, called by TCRdb with MiXCR from the PCR reads. The sample has 400,000 to 600,000 distinct CDR3 sequences, about 25% seen once. The rearrangement links TRBV12-3 or TRBV12-4 to TRBJ2-5; TRBD2 matches at 8 bases. The sequencing input was naive CD8+ T cells from blood, with Jurkat cell RNA spiked in. Described subset: FACS-sorted CD8+CD4-CCR7+CD45RA+ naive T cells. This TCR was sampled from a human donor in good health. Some libraries in this study had Jurkat cell RNA spiked in. CDR3 in amino acids: CASSLSGGEETQYF. In DNA, the CDR3 is TGTGCCAGCAGTTTATCGGGAGGGGAGGAGACCCAGTACTTC.